This TCR beta chain was sequenced in a study of T cells in Graves' hyperthyroidism and ophthalmopathy. Study in general: Prior to any treatment, at the point of initial diagnosis, peripheral blood was collected. Points from the study as a whole: Most thyroid clonotypes expanded above 0.001 were also detected in blood.

RNA transcripts yielded amplified TCR beta CDR3 regions. The HTBI primer set drove a first-round RT-PCR of the TCR CDR3. MiXCR, applied by TCRdb to the multiplex PCR reads, yields one record per CDR3 protein. The sample contains around 350,000 distinct CDR3 sequences, 17% of which appear only once. As regards this clonotype: Its antigen remains unidentified.

Trimming stripped 3 bases from V and 5 bases from J, with 17 bases between. Germline V CDR1 and CDR2: DFQATT, SNEGSKA (reference sequence). This CDR3 is 15 amino acids long. Sequencing was performed on blood. The gene calls are TRBV20-1 and TRBJ1-5; D might be TRBD1 (6 bases). The sequence was obtained from a woman in her thirties with Graves' hyperthyroidism that later progressed to Graves' ophthalmopathy. CDR3 sequence: CSASVKDRDYQPQHF. Written as DNA, the CDR3 is TGCAGTGCTAGTGTGAAGGACAGAGACTATCAGCCCCAGCATTTT.